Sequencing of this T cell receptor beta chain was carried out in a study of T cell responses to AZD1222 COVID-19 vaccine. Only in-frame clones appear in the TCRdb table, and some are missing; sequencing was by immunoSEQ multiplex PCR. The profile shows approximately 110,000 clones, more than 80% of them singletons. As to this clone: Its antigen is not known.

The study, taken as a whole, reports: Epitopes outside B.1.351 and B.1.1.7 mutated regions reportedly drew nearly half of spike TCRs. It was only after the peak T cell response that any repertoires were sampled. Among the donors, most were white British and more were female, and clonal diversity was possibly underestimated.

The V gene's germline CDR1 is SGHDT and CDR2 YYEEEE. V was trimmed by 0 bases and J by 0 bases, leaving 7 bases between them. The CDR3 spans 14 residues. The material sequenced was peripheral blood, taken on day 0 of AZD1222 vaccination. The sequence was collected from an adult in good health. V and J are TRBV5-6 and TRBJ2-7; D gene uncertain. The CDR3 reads CASSLVSLSYEQYF. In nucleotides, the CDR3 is TGTGCCAGCAGCTTGGTTTCCCTCTCCTACGAGCAGTACTTC.